These 9 T cell receptor beta chains were sequenced from one sample in a study of CD8 T cells in Susac syndrome. A quantity of about 0.45 to 1 ug RNA underwent reverse transcription using random hexamers. Via MiXCR, TCRdb re-called the immunoSEQ multiplex PCR reads, giving one row per CDR3 protein. The table lists tens of thousands of distinct CDR3 sequences, 90% to 95% of them singletons, with approximately 0.49% in the top ten. Sequenced: CD8+ T cells from PBMCs. The receptors derive from a human donor with multiple sclerosis.

The chain joins TRBV29-1 to TRBJ2-7, with 8 positions matching TRBD1. This CDR3 contains 13 residues. CDR1 is SQVTM, CDR2 ANQGSEA, per germline. V lost 5 bases and J lost 4; bases outside the gene matches: 7. The CDR3 DNA sequence: TGCAGCGTTTACAGGGGGGAAGGATACGAGCAGTACTTC. Its protein is CSVYRGEGYEQYF.

This clonotype was seen just once. This chain joins TRBV11-2 and TRBJ1-1; D gene unclear. V gave up 1 base and J gave up 6 bases, with 9 bases separating them. The CDR3 runs to 13 residues. The germline gives CDR1 SGHAT, CDR2 FQNNGV. DNA for the CDR3: TGTGCCAGCAGCTTAGGAAGGGTCTCTGAAGCTTTCTTT. It translates to CASSLGRVSEAFF.

The chain recombines TRBV7-3 with TRBJ1-6; 7 bases fit TRBD1. Germline values: CDR1 SGHTA, CDR2 FQGTGA. The CDR3 has 15 amino acids. Losses at the gene ends were 0 bases for V and 9 bases for J; bases not matched to a gene: 5. CDR3 sequence reads: CASSLTARGFSPLHF. The DNA for the CDR3 is TGTGCCAGCAGCTTAACGGCCAGGGGGTTTTCACCCCTCCACTTT.

This clonotype was seen once. The rearrangement joins TRBV6-6 to TRBJ2-5; no firm D call. Germline-derived CDR1 and CDR2 are MNHNY and SVGAGI (reference sequence). Trimming left V 2 bases short and J 1 base short, with 8 bases between. This CDR3 is built from 14 residues. The CDR3 nucleotides are TGTGCCAGCAGTTACACGGGTGTCCAAGAGACCCAGTACTTC. This gives the protein CASSYTGVQETQYF.

The V gene is TRBV2, the J gene TRBJ2-3; 7 bases fit TRBD1. Germline loops: CDR1 SNHLY, CDR2 FYNNEI. CDR3 length equals 16 residues. The J segment lost 4 bases and the V segment lost 4 bases, leaving 11 bases of the junction unmatched. Written as DNA, the CDR3 is TGTGCCAGCAGTGTGCGGGTGGACAGGAGCGCAGATACGCAGTATTTT. The encoded protein is CASSVRVDRSADTQYF.

The V and J genes are TRBV11-2 and TRBJ2-7, with unresolved D. There are 15 residues in the CDR3. The V end lost 0 bases, the J end lost 2 bases, and 11 bases lay between the germline ends. Germline assignment: CDR1 SGHAT and CDR2 FQNNGV. The DNA for the CDR3 is TGTGCCAGCAGCTTAGAGATTGAGGTTCCCTACGAGCAGTACTTC. Translation: CASSLEIEVPYEQYF. The complete variable domain, with remaining parts taken from reference TRBV11-2 and TRBJ2-7, reads EAGVAQSPRYKIIEKRQSVAFWCNPISGHATLYWYQQILGQGPKLLIQFQNNGVVDDSQLPKDRFSAERLKGVDSTLKIQPAKLEDSAVYLCASSLEIEVPYEQYFGPGTRLTVT.

V usage is TRBV6-5 and J usage is TRBJ1-1, with D unresolved. CDR1 is MNHEY, CDR2 SVGAGI, per germline. This CDR3 spans 14 amino acids. Trimming stripped 4 bases from V and 3 bases from J, with 12 bases between. CDR3 DNA: TGTGCCAGCAGTTCCCCCGGCAGCCACACTGAAGCTTTCTTT. Its translation: CASSSPGSHTEAFF.

V gene TRBV6-4 combines with J gene TRBJ2-3, with D possibly being TRBD1 or TRBD2 (6 bases each). The V end was cut by 2 bases, the J end by 2 bases, with 8 bases between. The germline gives CDR1 MRHNA, CDR2 SNTAGT. This CDR3 comprises 14 residues. DNA of the CDR3: TGTGCCAGCAGTGACGGGGGGCACACAGATACGCAGTATTTT. As protein: CASSDGGHTDTQYF.

V gene TRBV3-1 combines with J gene TRBJ2-3; D might be TRBD2 (6 bases). CDR1 LGHDT and CDR2 YNNKEL come from the germline V gene (reference sequence). CDR3 length: 14 amino acids. Trimming took off 0 bases at V and 9 bases at J, with 13 bases between the two ends. The CDR3 DNA follows: TGTGCCAGCAGCCAAGATCATTTAGGAGGGACGCAGTATTTT. Amino acids: CASSQDHLGGTQYF.